This T cell receptor beta chain stems from a study of beta chain features in type 1 diabetes (dated by TCRdb to 2016 to 2019). As for the study more broadly: Mean age, gender distribution, total cell number and subset yield were not different between patients and healthy donors. A total of around 110,000,000 sorted cells were examined across all samples, and RNA yield correlated strongly with the number of cells per subset. The study compared TCRB repertoires of sorted circulating CD4+ T cell subsets between recently diagnosed type 1 diabetes patients and matched healthy donors. Whereas all 30 or so donors provided naive and central memory subsets, regulatory and stem cell-like memory subsets were isolated from just 8 patients and roughly eight healthy donors. Study-wide conclusions, independent of this receptor: Type 1 diabetes patients showed a moderate but significant shortening of TCRB CDR3 length in all four CD4+ subsets. At VDJ recombination sites, type 1 diabetes patients had fewer insertions and more deleted nucleotides, which implies abnormalities in thymic rearrangement. Sequencing cDNA rather than genomic DNA could over-represent highly expressing activated cells, although activation and CD3 levels did not differ between groups. Because the HLA sub-analyses included only small numbers of individuals, any influence of HLA type on TCRB rearrangement was left unresolved. Shorter templates might have been favored by PCR, but patient and control samples were amplified and corrected together, so both groups would have been affected equally by any skew. The naive, central memory and regulatory TCRB repertoires appeared to resemble one another more closely among patients than among healthy donors.

In its sample, this clone was seen a few times. What antigen it recognizes has not been identified. Qualities for individual bases were not recorded, and no much larger clone is one base off. The High Capacity cDNA Reverse Transcription Kit was used to reverse transcribe all of the isolated RNA, meaning that expressed TCRB transcripts were what got sequenced. Naive, central memory and regulatory T cell samples underwent deep immunoSEQ sequencing, averaging about 3.57 million total reads per sample. Sorted cells were lysed in RLT buffer, and RNA was extracted using DNase-treated RNeasy Micro or Mini kits according to cell number. To prevent cross-contamination, each cell subset was processed individually, whereas patient and healthy donor samples were processed jointly. Using the immunoSEQ multiplex PCR, TCRB sequences were amplified from cDNA into 87-bp fragments spanning the CDR3 region. Sequencing of the amplicons was performed on the Illumina HiSeq platform. The source study handled its data this way. Synthetic template baselines were used to correct PCR bias computationally, reads within Hamming distance 2 were collapsed, and singletons that could not be merged were discarded. Reads were aligned to IMGT to assign V, D and J genes, CDR3 length, and insertions or deletions at six rearrangement sites. Within each subset, clonotype counts were normalized to the number of sorted cells before true diversity and Gini coefficients were calculated with the tcR R package. The overlap coefficient, calculated on TCRB nucleotide sequences, was used to quantify repertoire sharing. Out-of-frame TCRB sequences from naive cells were analyzed to stand in for the pre-selection repertoire. The table was pulled from immuneACCESS by TCRdb, which kept in-frame rearrangements only. Such tables lose some clones; where checked, under half of the loss comes from unresolved V genes, and the rest has no known cause. V and J calls and clone size follow that table, whereas D and trimming were derived from the DNA. The sample contains roughly 330,000 clones, roughly 9.6% of them found a single time. 0.015% of the sample rests with the top ten.

Looking up the germline V gene (reference sequence) yields CDR1 SGHKS and CDR2 YYEKEE. Trimming removed 4 bases from V and 2 bases from J; the gene matches leave 3 bases unexplained. From its cysteine to its phenylalanine, the CDR3 spans 15 amino acids. Just the 45-base CDR3 DNA is kept, in frame starting at base 1. A single peripheral blood draw of 90 to 150 mL on average was collected from each donor into heparinised tubes. Using a panel that included CD45RO, CCR7, CD25, CD127, CD95 and CD27, naive, central memory, regulatory and stem cell-like memory CD4+ T cells were sorted on a BD FACSAria II. Every sorted population had a purity above 98%. PBMCs were isolated right away by Lymphoprep density gradient centrifugation and were stained directly, without culture. So that batch effects would be minimized, each experiment stained and sorted samples in pairs, pairing one healthy donor with one patient.

The sample consisted of naive CD4+ T cells from blood. The intended sense of this specimen's cell subset or site label: true naive CD4+ T cells. The sequence was collected from a woman aged 30 to 39 in good health. Recombination joined TRBV5-5 with TRBJ2-6; a stretch of 7 junction bases matches TRBD1. The nucleotide sequence is given as TGTGCCAGCAGCCGTACAGGGGCTGGGGCCAACGTCCTGACTTTC. This yields the protein CASSRTGAGANVLTF.